These 32 T cell receptor beta chains were sequenced from one sample in a study of T cell responses to AZD1222 COVID-19 vaccine. Libraries were prepared by immunoSEQ multiplex PCR; TCRdb keeps only in-frame clonotypes and omits some of them. The sample carries some 120,000 clones, 70% to 90% recorded once. This sample comprised peripheral blood, obtained on day 0 of AZD1222 vaccination. The receptor set was obtained from an adult in good health.

The chain recombines TRBV19 with TRBJ1-6, with D hard to call. V lost 2 bases, J lost 4 bases, and 15 bases lay in between. Germline loops: CDR1 LNHDA, CDR2 SQIVND (reference sequence). The CDR3 spans 17 residues. The CDR3 DNA reads TGTGCCAGTAGTATAAGGCCGGGCCCCGTTTATAATTCACCCCTCCACTTT. Its translation: CASSIRPGPVYNSPLHF. Looking up the rest from reference TRBV19 and TRBJ1-6 gives the full variable domain: DGGITQSPKYLFRKEGQNVTLSCEQNLNHDAMYWYRQDPGQGLRLIYYSQIVNDFQKGDIAEGYSVSREKKESFPLTVTSAQKNPTAFYLCASSIRPGPVYNSPLHFGNGTRLTVT.

The chain combines TRBV21-1 with TRBJ2-7; the DNA was not compared with TRBD2, the D call given in the table. TRBV21-1 is termed a pseudogene. CDR3 size: 14 residues. Written as DNA, the CDR3 is TGTGCCAGCAGCAAAGGAATAGACTCCTACGAGCAGTACTTC. Protein: CASSKGIDSYEQYF.

V gene TRBV7-8 combines with J gene TRBJ1-1; D is uncertain. The germline V and J ends were trimmed by 6 bases and 3 bases, with 11 bases remaining between them. The V gene's germline CDR1 is SGHVS and CDR2 FQNEAQ. The CDR3 runs 13 residues. The CDR3 loop is CASRTRKDTEAFF. DNA of the CDR3: TGTGCCAGCAGAACACGCAAAGACACTGAAGCTTTCTTT. Full variable domain (rest looked up from reference TRBV7-8 and TRBJ1-1): GAGVSQSPRYKVAKRGQDVALRCDPISGHVSLFWYQQALGQGPEFLTYFQNEAQLDKSGLPSDRFFAERPEGSVSTLKIQRTQQEDSAVYLCASRTRKDTEAFFGQGTRLTVV.

J is TRBJ1-5 and V is TRBV6-2 or TRBV6-3; D is ambiguous. Germline V gene sequence: CDR1 MNHEY, CDR2 SVGEGT. Trimming cost V 1 base and J 0 bases, with 16 bases left between them. This CDR3 spans 18 amino acids. This CDR3 is CASSYWAPSIGSNQPQHF. DNA for the CDR3: TGTGCCAGCAGTTACTGGGCTCCTTCGATCGGTAGCAATCAGCCCCAGCATTTT.

This chain connects TRBV7-8 to TRBJ2-2, with D maybe TRBD2 (5 bases). The V gene's germline CDR1 is SGHVS and CDR2 FQNEAQ. The CDR3 has 15 amino acids. Deletions cut 2 bases from V and 3 bases from J, with 10 bases between. The chain's CDR3 is CASSLSGDYTGELFF. The CDR3 DNA is TGTGCCAGCAGCTTAAGCGGAGATTACACCGGGGAGCTGTTTTTT.

V usage is TRBV3-1 (or the pseudogene TRBV3-2) and J usage is TRBJ2-1, with D hard to call. The CDR3 extends over 16 amino acids. Deletions cut 4 bases from V and 5 bases from J, with 18 bases between. Per germline, CDR1 LGHDT and CDR2 YNNKEL (reference sequence). Here the CDR3 DNA reads TGTGCCAGCAGCCCCAGACCGGGCGGTACCCACAATGAGCAGTTCTTC. Translated: CASSPRPGGTHNEQFF.

This clone was detected once. The rearrangement uses TRBV3-1 (or the pseudogene TRBV3-2) and TRBJ1-4, with TRBD1 as a possible D gene (5 bases). Germline loops: CDR1 LGHDT, CDR2 YNNKEL (reference sequence). Trimming left V 4 bases short and J 3 bases short, with 24 bases between. This CDR3 spans 19 amino acids. The CDR3 DNA reads TGTGCCAGCAGCCCAGGGATCCTTACCACCTTTAGACCTAATGAAAAACTGTTTTTT. Translated, it gives CASSPGILTTFRPNEKLFF.

This clone was seen only once. The genes are TRBV6-1 and TRBJ2-1, with 8 bases fitting TRBD2. The length of the CDR3 is 16 residues. CDR1 is MNHNS and CDR2 is SASEGT in the germline V gene. J was trimmed by 0 bases and V by 1 base; bases with no gene match: 2. The CDR3 loop is CASSEGTSLSYNEQFF. The CDR3 DNA sequence: TGTGCCAGCAGTGAAGGGACTAGCCTCTCCTACAATGAGCAGTTCTTC.

This chain joins TRBV7-2 and TRBJ2-3; 14 bases align to TRBD2. CDR1 and CDR2 from the germline V gene are SGHTA and FQGNSA. The CDR3 totals 19 residues. Trimming cost V 1 base and J 3 bases; bases outside gene matches: 9. The chain's CDR3 is CASSLDGRTSGRRTDTQYF. Written as DNA, the CDR3 is TGTGCCAGCAGCTTAGACGGGAGGACTAGCGGGAGGAGAACAGATACGCAGTATTTT.

The chain carries TRBV7-2 and TRBJ2-7; 7 bases align to TRBD1. Germline V lookup: CDR1 SGHTA, CDR2 FQGNSA. This CDR3 is built from 17 residues. J was trimmed by 0 bases and V by 3 bases; bases with no gene match: 11. CDR3 region: CASSLVTGTVSSYEQYF. The CDR3 DNA reads as TGTGCCAGCAGCTTGGTGACAGGGACGGTAAGCTCCTACGAGCAGTACTTC.

This clone has only a few counts. CDR3 sequence: CASSPGDSNEQFF. In nucleotides, the CDR3 is TGTGCCAGCAGCCCAGGGGACAGCAATGAGCAGTTCTTC. This chain connects TRBV6-4 to TRBJ2-1; 7 nucleotides match TRBD1. Germline V lookup: CDR1 MRHNA, CDR2 SNTAGT. CDR3 size: 13 residues. The V segment lost 6 bases and the J segment 6 bases; nucleotides outside the gene matches: 5.

This CDR3 reads CASNPTGNILYGYTF. Here the CDR3 DNA reads TGTGCCAGCAACCCAACAGGGAATATACTCTATGGCTACACCTTC. The chain joins TRBV7-9 to TRBJ1-2; TRBD1 might be the D (6 bases). The CDR3 has 15 residues. V lost 7 bases and J 4 bases, leaving 19 bases between the germline ends. CDR1 and CDR2 (germline): SEHNR, FQNEAQ (reference sequence).

The rearrangement joins TRBV30 to TRBJ2-7; D unresolved. This CDR3 has 14 amino acids. Germline values: CDR1 GTSNPN, CDR2 SVGIG (reference sequence). V was trimmed by 2 bases and J by 0 bases, leaving 11 bases between them. CDR3 amino acids: CAWSSPTRSYEQYF. The CDR3 DNA reads TGTGCCTGGAGTTCCCCGACACGCTCCTACGAGCAGTACTTC.

This clone was seen just once. The rearrangement uses TRBV11-2 and TRBJ2-7; D is perhaps TRBD1 or TRBD2 (7 bases each). The CDR3 consists of 16 residues. Trimming removed 5 bases at V and 0 bases at J, with 17 bases between. Germline V gives CDR1 SGHAT, CDR2 FQNNGV. CDR3 in amino acids: CASSQGGETYSYEQYF. The DNA for the CDR3 is TGTGCCAGCAGCCAGGGGGGGGAGACTTACTCCTACGAGCAGTACTTC.

The V call is TRBV2, the J call TRBJ1-2, with D uncertain. Germline V gene data show CDR1 as SNHLY and CDR2 as FYNNEI. This CDR3 has 13 residues. V was cut by 4 bases and J by 4 bases, with 10 bases left in between. The CDR3 coding sequence is TGTGCCAGCAGTGTTGGGAGGAGCTATGGCTACACCTTC. Translated: CASSVGRSYGYTF.

The chain has TRBV29-1 and TRBJ1-2; D perhaps matches TRBD1 (5 bases). In germline, CDR1 is SQVTM, CDR2 ANQGSEA. There are 13 residues in the CDR3. V was clipped by 6 bases and J by 0 bases, with 11 bases between them. CDR3 amino acids: CSVWVGANYGYTF. Written as DNA, the CDR3 is TGCAGCGTCTGGGTAGGGGCTAACTATGGCTACACCTTC. Supplemented by reference TRBV29-1 and TRBJ1-2, the full variable domain reads SAVISQKPSRDICQRGTSLTIQCQVDSQVTMMFWYRQQPGQSLTLIATANQGSEATYESGFVIDKFPISRPNLTFSTLTVSNMSPEDSSIYLCSVWVGANYGYTFGSGTRLTVV.

This chain links TRBV9 with TRBJ2-3; possibly TRBD1 for D (5 bases). CDR1 and CDR2 (germline): SGDLS, YYNGEE. This CDR3 has 14 amino acids. With 0 bases removed from V and 1 base from J, the gap between germline ends came to 6 bases. Written as DNA, the CDR3 is TGTGCCAGCAGCGTAGAGACAGGCACAGATACGCAGTATTTT. This codes for CASSVETGTDTQYF.

The genes are TRBV30 and TRBJ1-1; tentatively, D is TRBD1 (6 bases). CDR1 is GTSNPN, CDR2 SVGIG, per germline (reference sequence). CDR3 size: 13 residues. The V end lost 3 bases, the J end lost 5 bases, and 13 bases lay between the germline ends. As DNA, the CDR3 is TGTGCCTGGAGCCTCACAGGGAGAACTGAAGCTTTCTTT. This sequence encodes CAWSLTGRTEAFF. Together with reference TRBV30 and TRBJ1-1, the CDR3 gives the full variable domain: SQTIHQWPATLVQPVGSPLSLECTVEGTSNPNLYWYRQAAGRGLQLLFYSVGIGQISSEVPQNLSASRPQDRQFILSSKKLLLSDSGFYLCAWSLTGRTEAFFGQGTRLTVV.

This chain uses TRBV5-6 with TRBJ1-1; the match to TRBD1 covers 8 bases. The CDR3 is made up of 13 amino acids. Germline assignment: CDR1 SGHDT and CDR2 YYEEEE. With V trimmed by 3 bases and J by 8 bases, 6 bases remained unmatched. The CDR3 sequence: CASSWVGDREAFF. CDR3 nucleotide sequence: TGTGCCAGCAGCTGGGTCGGGGACAGGGAAGCTTTCTTT.

This clone was found a few times. The V and J genes are TRBV30 and TRBJ1-5; D is ambiguous. There are 13 residues in the CDR3. Between the trimmed V and J ends, which lost 2 bases and 4 bases, there was a span of 9 bases. The germline V gene encodes CDR1 GTSNPN and CDR2 SVGIG (reference sequence). This CDR3 is CAWSLGSNQPQHF. CDR3 bases: TGTGCCTGGAGTCTCGGGAGTAATCAGCCCCAGCATTTT.

The chain carries TRBV7-9 and TRBJ2-7, with TRBD1 identical over 10 bases. Germline V gene sequence: CDR1 SEHNR, CDR2 FQNEAQ (reference sequence). This CDR3 contains 14 residues. V shed 5 bases and J 7 bases; nucleotides not matched to a gene: 8. CDR3 protein: CASSLGTGVGEQYF. DNA of the CDR3: TGTGCCAGCAGCCTTGGGACAGGGGTAGGGGAGCAGTACTTC.

The chain is built from TRBV19 and TRBJ2-7; TRBD1 matches at 8 bases. The CDR3 extends over 11 amino acids. V gave up 8 bases and J gave up 5 bases; unmatched junction bases: 2. Germline loops: CDR1 LNHDA, CDR2 SQIVND (reference sequence). The CDR3 region has the DNA TGTGCCAGTCGACAGGGGAACGAGCAGTACTTC. Translation: CASRQGNEQYF.

V is TRBV6-5 and J is TRBJ2-7; possible D gene TRBD2, 5 bases. CDR3 length: 13 residues. Germline CDR1 MNHEY, CDR2 SVGAGI. V dropped 8 bases and J dropped 2 bases, with 13 bases sitting between them. The CDR3 here is CASGLARAYEQYF. In nucleotides, the CDR3 is TGTGCCAGCGGGTTAGCGAGAGCCTACGAGCAGTACTTC.

The chain joins TRBV7-2 to TRBJ2-7; TRBD1 agrees at 10 bases. The CDR3 covers 15 residues. The trim removed 5 bases at V and 3 bases at J, leaving 7 bases unmatched. Germline loops: CDR1 SGHTA, CDR2 FQGNSA. CDR3 bases: TGTGCCAGCAGCCAGGACAGGGGGATTGTCTACGAGCAGTACTTC. As protein: CASSQDRGIVYEQYF.

V is TRBV5-3 and J is TRBJ1-6; no reliable D call. TRBV5-3 is an ORF, and what it does is uncertain. The CDR3 totals 13 residues. Deletions cut 6 bases from V and 8 bases from J, with 12 bases between. Here the CDR3 reads CARMYPQDSPLHF. The DNA for the CDR3 is TGTGCCAGAATGTACCCCCAGGATTCACCCCTCCACTTT.

The chain uses TRBV4-1 and TRBJ2-3, with TRBD2 matching 7 bases. CDR1 and CDR2 (germline): MGHRA, YSYEKL. The CDR3 length is 15 residues. V lost 5 bases to trimming and J lost 0 bases; unmatched junction nucleotides: 5. The CDR3 reads CASSSSGTSTDTQYF. In DNA form, the CDR3 reads TGCGCCAGCAGCTCTAGCGGAACTAGCACAGATACGCAGTATTTT.

By share of the sample, this clone is large (0.1 to 1%). This chain uses TRBV7-9 with TRBJ1-3; 7 nucleotides line up with TRBD1. Germline CDR1 and CDR2: SEHNR and FQNEAQ (reference sequence). The junction had 7 bases not matched to a gene; V was cut back by 5 bases and J by 9 bases. The CDR3 contains 13 residues. This CDR3 is CASSTGQTGTIYF. The CDR3 nucleotides read TGTGCCAGCAGCACGGGACAGACCGGCACCATATATTTT.

This chain uses TRBV30 with TRBJ2-5; 8 bases match TRBD2. V lost 4 bases, J lost 5 bases, and 6 bases stayed unmatched. The CDR3 is 13 residues long. CDR1 and CDR2 (germline): GTSNPN, SVGIG (reference sequence). CDR3 loop: CAWNQPGGETQYF. For the CDR3, the DNA is TGTGCCTGGAATCAGCCGGGAGGGGAGACCCAGTACTTC.

The V call is TRBV10-3, the J call TRBJ1-4, with TRBD1 matching 10 bases. The CDR3 consists of 15 residues. V lost 2 bases to trimming and J lost 7 bases; unmatched junction nucleotides: 4. Germline V gives CDR1 ENHRY, CDR2 SYGVKD. The CDR3 bases are TGTGCCATCAGTGAGGGACAGGGGGTGACTGAAAAACTGTTTTTT. This gives the protein CAISEGQGVTEKLFF.

The chain employs TRBV5-6 and TRBJ2-2; D unresolved. The CDR3 has 14 residues. The V and J ends lost 0 bases and 6 bases respectively, with 9 bases between them. Per the germline V gene, CDR1 is SGHDT and CDR2 is YYEEEE. In nucleotides, the CDR3 is TGTGCCAGCAGCTTGGGTGCGGAATCCGGGGAGCTGTTTTTT. Protein sequence: CASSLGAESGELFF.

The chain joins TRBV18 to TRBJ2-1; D possibly corresponds to TRBD1 (6 bases). Trimming took 4 bases from V and 0 from J, leaving 13 bases between them. The CDR3 is 16 amino acids. The germline V gene has CDR1 KGHSH and CDR2 LQKENI. CDR3 coding DNA: TGTGCCAGCTCACTTAATCAGGGGAGCTCCTACAATGAGCAGTTCTTC. The encoded protein is CASSLNQGSSYNEQFF.

This chain links TRBV27 with TRBJ1-1; D not certain. Trimming removed 5 bases from V and 0 bases from J, with 13 bases in between. In germline, CDR1 is MNHEY, CDR2 SMNVEV (reference sequence). This CDR3 has 15 residues. The CDR3 DNA follows: TGTGCCAGCAGTCCCCTGCCAAGGATGAACACTGAAGCTTTCTTT. Translation gives CASSPLPRMNTEAFF.